The 27 T cell receptor beta chains below were found in one sample sequenced in a study of response to subunit inactivated influenza vaccine. From the RT-PCR reads, TCRdb called clonotypes with MiXCR, one entry per CDR3 protein. The data contain hundreds of thousands of distinct CDR3 sequences, less than 25% of them singletons. The material sequenced was PBMCs from blood, taken 21 months after vaccination. The receptors here all came from a man aged 45-69 years who received an inactivated influenza vaccine.

The J gene is TRBJ1-6, the V gene TRBV4-1; D is unresolved. CDR3 length: 15 amino acids. Trimming pared 3 bases from V and 7 bases from J, leaving 13 bases between. Germline values: CDR1 MGHRA, CDR2 YSYEKL. CDR3 sequence reads: CASSHPRGRNSPLHF. CDR3 bases: TGCGCCAGCAGCCACCCCCGAGGACGGAATTCACCCCTCCACTTT.

This clonotype was seen many times. This chain uses TRBV25-1 with TRBJ1-2; 7 bases line up with TRBD1. Germline V gene data show CDR1 as MGHDK and CDR2 as SYGVNS. CDR3 length: 15 amino acids. V shed 4 bases, J shed 4 bases, and the junction held 9 bases outside the gene matches. In DNA form, the CDR3 reads TGTGCCAGCAGTGCGACCCAAAGGGGGCTCTATGGCTACACCTTC. Translating it yields CASSATQRGLYGYTF.

The gene calls are TRBV12-3 or TRBV12-4 and TRBJ2-7; a weak D match, TRBD2 (6 bases). The CDR3 runs to 13 residues. V was shortened by 6 bases and J by 6 bases, with 15 bases between the two germline ends. The CDR3 nucleotides are TGTGCCAGCAGGCCGGATATGGGGGGCGAGCAGTACTTC. It is translated as CASRPDMGGEQYF.

The genes are TRBV6-2 or TRBV6-3 and TRBJ2-1, with 13 bases matching TRBD2. In germline, CDR1 is MNHEY, CDR2 SVGEGT. Trimming at V came to 4 bases and at J to 2 bases, leaving 8 bases not matched to a gene. This CDR3 is built from 18 residues. For the CDR3, the DNA is TGTGCCAGCAGTTTCCTGACTAGCGGGGGGCCTACCTACAATGAGCAGTTCTTC. Protein: CASSFLTSGGPTYNEQFF.

This clonotype was counted between two and nine times. The chain is built from TRBV11-1 and TRBJ1-1; tentatively, D is TRBD1 (5 bases). The ends were cut back, 5 bases at V and 1 base at J, with 14 bases in the middle. The germline CDR1 and CDR2 sequences are SGHAT and FQDESV (reference sequence). The CDR3 runs to 15 residues. CDR3: CASSPRGARNTEAFF. The DNA for the CDR3 is TGTGCCAGCAGCCCCAGAGGGGCCAGGAACACTGAAGCTTTCTTT.

This clonotype was seen only a few times. The chain combines TRBV5-1 with TRBJ1-4; 7 bases align to TRBD1. CDR1 is SGHRS, CDR2 YFSETQ, per germline. CDR3 size: 16 residues. J gave up 3 bases and V 5 bases, and 10 bases lay outside the gene matches. CDR3 sequence (DNA): TGCGCCAGCAGTTCTGGACAGGTCGCTTCTAATGAAAAACTGTTTTTT. As protein: CASSSGQVASNEKLFF. The entire variable domain, with the rest obtained from reference TRBV5-1 and TRBJ1-4, is as follows: KAGVTQTPRYLIKTRGQQVTLSCSPISGHRSVSWYQQTPGQGLQFLFEYFSETQRNKGNFPGRFSGRQFSNSRSEMNVSTLELGDSALYLCASSSGQVASNEKLFFGSGTQLSVL.

V gene TRBV9 combines with J gene TRBJ1-5; D gene unclear. The CDR3 sequence is 13 residues long. The V end lost 0 bases, the J end lost 5 bases, and 6 bases lay between the germline ends. Germline loops: CDR1 SGDLS, CDR2 YYNGEE. This CDR3 is CASSVGTYQPQHF. The CDR3 region has the DNA TGTGCCAGCAGCGTAGGGACTTATCAGCCCCAGCATTTT.

This clonotype came up many times. The chain is built from TRBV3-1 and TRBJ1-1, with TRBD1 identical over 7 bases. V shed 3 bases and J 1 base; nucleotides not matched to a gene: 5. The CDR3 runs to 15 residues. Germline CDR1 reads LGHDT; CDR2 reads YNNKEL (reference sequence). The CDR3 DNA follows: TGTGCCAGCAGCCAGGTGACAGGGACGAACACTGAAGCTTTCTTT. It is translated as CASSQVTGTNTEAFF.

This clonotype was picked up a small number of times. This rearrangement joins TRBV28 to TRBJ1-2; TRBD1 might be the D (6 bases). The CDR3 sequence is 14 residues long. V gave up 6 bases and J gave up 4 bases, with 15 bases separating them. CDR1 and CDR2 from the germline V gene are MDHEN and SYDVKM. Written as DNA, the CDR3 is TGTGCCAGCAGCGCTTGGGGGGCAGGCTATGGCTACACCTTC. Translating it yields CASSAWGAGYGYTF.

The chain couples TRBV6-1 to TRBJ1-4; 8 nucleotides line up with TRBD1. The CDR3 has 17 residues. V gave up 6 bases and J gave up 3 bases; unmatched junction bases: 12. The germline gives CDR1 MNHNS, CDR2 SASEGT. CDR3 loop: CASRPDRAVGANEKLFF. Written as DNA, the CDR3 is TGTGCCAGCAGGCCGGACAGGGCGGTTGGCGCTAATGAAAAACTGTTTTTT.

V gene TRBV30 combines with J gene TRBJ2-3; 8 bases match TRBD1. CDR1 is GTSNPN and CDR2 is SVGIG in the germline V gene (reference sequence). Trimming removed 8 bases from V and 5 bases from J; junction bases left unmatched: 12. There are 14 residues in the CDR3. DNA for the CDR3: TGTGCCGGGATCTACAGGGGGAAGGGAGATACGCAGTATTTT. Protein sequence: CAGIYRGKGDTQYF.

This sequence joins TRBV28 and TRBJ2-7, with TRBD1 identical over 8 bases. The V and J ends lost 4 bases and 6 bases, in that order; junction bases with no gene match: 5. There are 13 residues in the CDR3. CDR1 and CDR2 from the germline V gene are MDHEN and SYDVKM. CDR3 amino acids: CASSSAGTGEQYF. CDR3 DNA sequence: TGTGCCAGCAGTTCGGCAGGGACAGGCGAGCAGTACTTC. Full variable domain (missing parts from reference TRBV28 and TRBJ2-7): DVKVTQSSRYLVKRTGEKVFLECVQDMDHENMFWYRQDPGLGLRLIYFSYDVKMKEKGDIPEGYSVSREKKERFSLILESASTNQTSMYLCASSSAGTGEQYFGPGTRLTVT.

The sample holds many counts of this clonotype. The chain carries TRBV7-2 and TRBJ2-1; possible D gene TRBD2, 6 bases. Germline V gives CDR1 SGHTA, CDR2 FQGNSA. The V gene lost 2 bases and the J gene lost 8 bases, with 16 bases spanning the gap. The CDR3 is 15 residues long. Here the CDR3 reads CASSLTGLPRDEQFF. CDR3 bases: TGTGCCAGCAGCTTAACGGGACTCCCTAGGGATGAGCAGTTCTTC.

This clonotype has at least ten counts. The chain carries TRBV3-1 and TRBJ1-1; D unclear. In germline, CDR1 is LGHDT, CDR2 YNNKEL (reference sequence). This CDR3 is 12 amino acids long. The V end was cut by 1 base, the J end by 7 bases, with 7 bases between. The CDR3 coding sequence is TGTGCCAGCAGCCAAGCGGCCAGTGAAGCTTTCTTT. It yields the protein CASSQAASEAFF.

The chain has TRBV7-2 and TRBJ2-4, with a weak D call TRBD2 (5 bases). Germline V CDR1 and CDR2: SGHTA, FQGNSA. Trimming removed 2 bases at V and 2 bases at J, with 7 bases between. The CDR3 runs to 14 residues. CDR3 sequence reads: CASSLYGTKNIQYF. For the CDR3, the DNA is TGTGCCAGCAGCTTATACGGGACCAAAAACATTCAGTACTTC.

The table lists this clonotype with many counts. This sequence joins TRBV7-8 and TRBJ1-2, with a tentative D call TRBD1 (5 bases). CDR1 and CDR2 (germline): SGHVS, FQNEAQ. The V end was cut by 5 bases, the J end by 4 bases, with 17 bases between. This CDR3 spans 15 amino acids. CDR3 protein: CASSPEPGWGYGYTF. CDR3 nucleotide sequence: TGTGCCAGCAGCCCAGAACCAGGGTGGGGCTATGGCTACACCTTC. The whole variable domain, filled in from reference TRBV7-8 and TRBJ1-2, reads GAGVSQSPRYKVAKRGQDVALRCDPISGHVSLFWYQQALGQGPEFLTYFQNEAQLDKSGLPSDRFFAERPEGSVSTLKIQRTQQEDSAVYLCASSPEPGWGYGYTFGSGTRLTVV.

This clonotype is a singleton in its sample. The rearrangement joins TRBV5-4 to TRBJ2-7, with 15 bases identical to TRBD2. Germline CDR1 is SGHNT and CDR2 is YYREEE (reference sequence). This CDR3 comprises 15 residues. V shed 4 bases and J 4 bases; nucleotides not matched to a gene: 3. CDR3: CASSQGTSGGYEQYF. In nucleotides, the CDR3 is TGTGCCAGCAGCCAGGGGACTAGCGGGGGGTACGAGCAGTACTTC. Variable domain in full (rest from reference TRBV5-4 and TRBJ2-7): ETGVTQSPTHLIKTRGQQVTLRCSSQSGHNTVSWYQQALGQGPQFIFQYYREEENGRGNFPPRFSGLQFPNYSSELNVNALELDDSALYLCASSQGTSGGYEQYFGPGTRLTVT.

In this sample, this clonotype turned up a few times. The V gene is TRBV20-1, the J gene TRBJ2-1; the match to TRBD2 covers 9 bases. J gave up 7 bases and V 0 bases, and 16 bases lay outside the gene matches. CDR3 length: 18 residues. Per the germline V gene, CDR1 is DFQATT and CDR2 is SNEGSKA (reference sequence). This CDR3 reads CSARDYQLVAGVWNEQFF. The CDR3 DNA reads as TGCAGTGCTAGAGACTACCAGCTAGTAGCGGGAGTGTGGAATGAGCAGTTCTTC.

This clonotype was counted a few times. This sequence joins TRBV4-1 and TRBJ2-5, with 8 positions matching TRBD1. The CDR3 sequence is 15 residues long. V shed 4 bases, J shed 5 bases, and the junction held 9 bases outside the gene matches. Germline CDR1 and CDR2: MGHRA and YSYEKL. CDR3 nucleotide sequence: TGCGCCAGCAGCCCCGGGCAGGGGGCTTTTGAGACCCAGTACTTC. This sequence encodes CASSPGQGAFETQYF.

The CDR3 region is CASSLAGQGEGYTF. CDR3 DNA sequence: TGCGCCAGCAGCTTGGCCGGGCAGGGAGAAGGCTACACCTTC. This chain joins TRBV5-1 and TRBJ1-2; D might be TRBD1 (5 bases). Trimming cost V 0 bases and J 8 bases, with 14 bases left between them. Per the germline V gene, CDR1 is SGHRS and CDR2 is YFSETQ. The CDR3 is 14 amino acids. The full variable domain, with the rest looked up from reference TRBV5-1 and TRBJ1-2, is KAGVTQTPRYLIKTRGQQVTLSCSPISGHRSVSWYQQTPGQGLQFLFEYFSETQRNKGNFPGRFSGRQFSNSRSEMNVSTLELGDSALYLCASSLAGQGEGYTFGSGTRLTVV.

This clonotype appeared a few times. This chain uses TRBV5-1 with TRBJ2-7, with TRBD1 identical over 9 bases. This CDR3 has 14 amino acids. V lost 4 bases and J lost 3; bases outside the gene matches: 5. CDR1 is SGHRS, CDR2 YFSETQ, per germline. CDR3 bases: TGCGCCAGCAGCCCAGACAGGGGGGTCTACGAGCAGTACTTC. This translates into CASSPDRGVYEQYF.

The chain couples TRBV12-3 or TRBV12-4 to TRBJ1-2, with a weak D call TRBD1 (5 bases). The V gene lost 5 bases and the J gene lost 1 base, with 17 bases spanning the gap. The CDR3 runs 16 residues. The CDR3: CASSTNWGIDNYGYTF. The CDR3 DNA reads TGTGCCAGCAGTACCAATTGGGGGATAGATAACTATGGCTACACCTTC.

Remarks on this clonotype: No conserved phenylalanine or tryptophan is present at the end of the CDR3, so a read error is the likely explanation. J is TRBJ2-1 and V is TRBV14; 10 bases match TRBD2. V was clipped by 6 bases and J by 9 bases; unmatched bases: 11. Germline values: CDR1 SGHDN, CDR2 FVKESK. The CDR3 loop spans 15 amino acids. In nucleotides, the CDR3 is TGTGCCAGCAGTAGTCCGGGACTAGCGTCTAGTGAGCAGTTCTGC. It codes for CASSSPGLASSEQFC.

The table lists this clonotype with many counts. The V and J genes are TRBV7-9 and TRBJ1-2, with 7 bases that match TRBD1. V trimming: 5 bases; J trimming: 4 bases; junction bases outside the gene matches: 16. This CDR3 region has 17 residues. Germline V gives CDR1 SEHNR, CDR2 FQNEAQ (reference sequence). The CDR3 loop is CASSSPPRQGFIYGYTF. In DNA, the CDR3 is TGTGCCAGCAGCAGCCCACCCAGACAGGGTTTTATCTATGGCTACACCTTC.

This clonotype was detected a few times. The chain joins TRBV28 to TRBJ1-5; 7 bases match TRBD1. The CDR3 totals 15 residues. Losses at the gene ends were 3 bases for V and 5 bases for J; bases not matched to a gene: 7. Germline CDR1 reads MDHEN; CDR2 reads SYDVKM. The CDR3 DNA sequence: TGTGCCAGCAGTTTCGACAGGGAGTTCGATCAGCCCCAGCATTTT. Its protein is CASSFDREFDQPQHF.

This clonotype was detected a few times. The V call is TRBV7-9, the J call TRBJ2-3, with 7 bases matching TRBD2. Germline CDR1 and CDR2: SEHNR and FQNEAQ (reference sequence). Germline trimming cut 3 bases from V and 4 bases from J; bases unmatched to any gene: 7. This CDR3 region has 15 residues. As DNA, the CDR3 is TGTGCCAGCAGCTTTGGCGGACTAGTGGCAGATACGCAGTATTTT. Translating gives CASSFGGLVADTQYF.

This clonotype was counted many times. This chain links TRBV9 with TRBJ1-1; 7 bases fit TRBD1. CDR3 length: 13 residues. From germline, CDR1 is SGDLS and CDR2 YYNGEE. V trimming: 5 bases; J trimming: 2 bases; junction bases outside the gene matches: 3. This CDR3 is CASRQGPNTEAFF. The CDR3 nucleotides are TGTGCCAGCAGACAGGGGCCCAACACTGAAGCTTTCTTT.